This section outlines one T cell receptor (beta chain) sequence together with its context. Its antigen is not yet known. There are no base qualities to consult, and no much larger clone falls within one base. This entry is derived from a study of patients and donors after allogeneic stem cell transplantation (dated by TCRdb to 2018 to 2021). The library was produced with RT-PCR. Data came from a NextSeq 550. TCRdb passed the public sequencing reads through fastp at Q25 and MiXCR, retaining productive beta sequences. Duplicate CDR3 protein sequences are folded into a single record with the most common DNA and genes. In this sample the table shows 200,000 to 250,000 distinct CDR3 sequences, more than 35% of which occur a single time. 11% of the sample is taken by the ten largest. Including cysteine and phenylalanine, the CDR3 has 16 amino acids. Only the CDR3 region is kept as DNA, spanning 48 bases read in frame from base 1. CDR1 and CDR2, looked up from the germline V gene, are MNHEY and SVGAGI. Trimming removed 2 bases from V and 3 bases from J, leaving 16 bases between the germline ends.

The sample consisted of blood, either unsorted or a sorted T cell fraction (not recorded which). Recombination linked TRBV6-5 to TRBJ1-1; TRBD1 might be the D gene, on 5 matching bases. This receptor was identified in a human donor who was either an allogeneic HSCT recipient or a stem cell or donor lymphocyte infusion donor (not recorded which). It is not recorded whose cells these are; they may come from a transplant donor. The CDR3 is CASSYRFRVRDTEAFF. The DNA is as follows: TGTGCCAGCAGTTACCGATTCAGGGTTCGCGACACTGAAGCTTTCTTT.